The present T cell receptor (beta chain) was sequenced within a study of blood T cell repertoires in COVID-19. The wider study: The study drew acute and convalescent COVID-19 samples from the United States, Italy and Spain. Sources were T cells, B-cell-depleted T cells, or PBMCs; the material itself was cDNA or gDNA.

Germline V lookup: CDR1 LNHDA, CDR2 SQIVND (reference sequence). With 4 bases clipped from V and 3 bases from J, the junction kept 1 base outside the gene matches. This CDR3 is 13 amino acids long. Original processing notes: Amplification of reference gene primers provided the estimated nucleated cell counts. TCRdb keeps only in-frame clones here, not all; method: immunoSEQ multiplex PCR. That table furnishes V, J and clone size, whereas the DNA furnished D and trimming. The sample gives 150,000 or so clones, roughly 87% of which show up once; about 5% is in the top ten. The sequence was collected from a human donor in a cohort sampled during active COVID-19. J is TRBJ2-7 and V is TRBV19; the match to TRBD1 covers 9 bases. Input material: peripheral blood. CDR3 coding DNA: TGTGCCAGTAGTAGGGGACAGGGCTACGAGCAGTACTTC. Translation gives CASSRGQGYEQYF.